This TCR beta chain emerged from a study of blood T cells in healthy people across ages. Overall study: Template switching caught about one barcoded beta molecule for each two T cells.

This clonotype has only a few counts. A J-beta primer mix and a sample-barcoded 5' primer were used in a second PCR of roughly 6 to 12 cycles. Each cDNA molecule, via a template-switch adaptor with 12 random nucleotides, was tagged. Sequencing yielded, for each sample, at least 2.5 million paired-end reads carrying CDR3. TCRdb re-derived calls from the 5' RACE reads in MiXCR, one entry per CDR3 protein. The top ten clones hold 3.5% to 4% of a sample with fewer than 800,000 distinct CDR3 sequences, approximately 21% of them seen once. V lost 0 bases to trimming and J lost 3 bases, with 8 bases between them. The germline CDR1 and CDR2 sequences are LNHNV and YYDKDF (reference sequence). This CDR3 contains 15 residues.

The sequence derives from a man between 65 and 80 years old in good health. J is TRBJ1-4 and V is TRBV15, with a weak D call TRBD1 (5 bases). Specimen: blood. The CDR3 protein is CATSRDVGANEKLFF. CDR3 coding DNA: TGTGCCACCAGCAGAGATGTGGGGGCTAATGAAAAACTGTTTTTT.